Sequencing of this T cell receptor (beta chain) was carried out in a study of T cell repertoires in cytomegalovirus infection. Broader study findings: Cumulative public TCR beta family frequency identified CMV carriers with the relevant HLA. Clonotypes of TCR beta that were HLA-C-restricted and CMV-specific dominated the ex vivo response.

TCRdb re-called the reads through MiXCR, storing one row per CDR3 protein. The sample holds roughly 320,000 distinct CDR3 sequences, more than 8% seen once. The CDR3 contains 16 residues. Germline lookup yields CDR1 DFQATT and CDR2 SNEGSKA (reference sequence). V shed 0 bases and J 0 bases; nucleotides not matched to a gene: 4. This clonotype appeared many times. What it binds is not known. The rearrangement joins TRBV20-1 to TRBJ2-1; TRBD2 matches 8 bases. The TCR comes from a human donor in good health (CMV status not recorded). Some clones in this sample may be carry-over from other donors' samples. Sequenced sample: PBMCs. CDR3 residues: CSARDHSGDSYNEQFF. CDR3 sequence (DNA): TGCAGTGCTAGAGATCATAGCGGGGACTCCTACAATGAGCAGTTCTTC.